These 30 T cell receptor beta chains share one sample of origin, sequenced in a study of T-cell reconstitution after alpha-beta-depleted transplantation in children. Unique molecular identifiers tagged the TCRbeta library. One entry per CDR3 protein results from TCRdb running MiXCR on the PCR reads. The sample yields nearly 400,000 distinct CDR3 sequences, around 20% seen once. This material consisted of PBMCs from the stem cell graft donor, taken from the stem cell graft. These receptor sequences come from a human donor who donated a stem cell graft to a child with acute myeloid leukemia.

The rearrangement links TRBV12-3 or TRBV12-4 to TRBJ2-7; D tentatively fits TRBD1 or TRBD2 (5 bases each). Trimming left V 6 bases short and J 2 bases short, with 17 bases between. The CDR3 sequence is 15 residues long. This CDR3 reads CASSRTPLGAYEQYF. CDR3 in DNA: TGTGCCAGCAGCAGGACTCCACTGGGGGCCTACGAGCAGTACTTC.

The V and J genes are TRBV11-2 and TRBJ2-1, with 12 bases lining up with TRBD1. V was pared by 2 bases and J by 10 bases, with 21 bases of the junction left unmatched. Germline V gene lookup returns CDR1 SGHAT and CDR2 FQNNGV. The CDR3 is made up of 20 amino acids. The CDR3 nucleotides are TGTGCCAGCAGCTTATATTGGGACAGGGGGCGAGCGGGGGCCGTCGGGGAGCAGTTCTTC. This translates into CASSLYWDRGRAGAVGEQFF.

This clonotype has ten or more counts. The rearrangement joins TRBV11-2 to TRBJ2-2; perhaps TRBD2 as D (5 bases). Trimming pared 0 bases from V and 3 bases from J, leaving 8 bases between. Germline CDR1 is SGHAT and CDR2 is FQNNGV. The CDR3 runs 15 residues. CDR3 DNA sequence: TGTGCCAGCAGCTTAGATCGGCGGGACACCGGGGAGCTGTTTTTT. The encoded protein is CASSLDRRDTGELFF.

This clonotype was seen repeatedly, ten times or more. This rearrangement joins TRBV3-1 to TRBJ2-5; D ambiguous. Germline CDR1 reads LGHDT; CDR2 reads YNNKEL (reference sequence). V was cut by 1 base and J by 4 bases, with 10 bases left in between. CDR3 length: 14 amino acids. CDR3 coding DNA: TGTGCCAGCAGCCAAGTTAGTGGTGGAGAGACCCAGTACTTC. It yields the protein CASSQVSGGETQYF.

The chain uses TRBV29-1 and TRBJ1-1; perhaps TRBD1 as D (6 bases). This CDR3 comprises 13 residues. In germline, CDR1 is SQVTM, CDR2 ANQGSEA. The germline V and J ends were trimmed by 6 bases and 1 base, with 12 bases remaining between them. The CDR3 nucleotides read TGCAGCGTCCCTTGGGGGGCGAACACTGAAGCTTTCTTT. Amino acid sequence: CSVPWGANTEAFF.

The chain uses TRBV5-5 and TRBJ2-7; 8 nucleotides match TRBD1. Germline CDR1 is SGHKS and CDR2 is YYEKEE (reference sequence). Unmatched junction bases numbered 6, after V lost 5 bases and J lost 2 bases. The CDR3 is 14 residues long. The CDR3 region has the DNA TGTGCCAGCAGTTACTGGACAGGGCCCTACGAGCAGTACTTC. The encoded protein is CASSYWTGPYEQYF.

J is TRBJ2-2 and V is TRBV5-8; no definite D call. The CDR3 spans 14 residues. Germline V gene lookup returns CDR1 SGHTS and CDR2 YDEGEE. V was cut by 2 bases and J by 5 bases, with 10 bases left in between. CDR3 sequence reads: CASSFAIGTGELFF. The CDR3 nucleotides read TGTGCCAGCAGCTTCGCGATTGGGACCGGGGAGCTGTTTTTT.

This clonotype was seen more than once but under ten times. The chain is built from TRBV12-3 or TRBV12-4 and TRBJ2-5, with D hard to call. The CDR3 is made up of 12 amino acids. V gave up 6 bases and J gave up 5 bases, with 10 bases separating them. CDR3 loop: CASSQKGETQYF. The CDR3 DNA sequence: TGTGCCAGCAGCCAAAAAGGGGAGACCCAGTACTTC.

This chain joins TRBV23-1 and TRBJ2-7; 10 bases fit TRBD1. TRBV23-1 is classed as an ORF, of uncertain function. V gave up 4 bases and J gave up 3 bases; unmatched junction bases: 9. This CDR3 comprises 16 residues. Written as DNA, the CDR3 is TGCGCCAGCAGTCCCCCAGGGGACAGGGGTAACTACGAGCAGTACTTC. The encoded protein is CASSPPGDRGNYEQYF.

This clonotype was seen only a few times. The rearrangement links TRBV7-2 to TRBJ2-7; D tentatively fits TRBD1 or TRBD2 (5 bases each). CDR1 is SGHTA and CDR2 is FQGNSA in the germline V gene. V was clipped by 5 bases and J by 5 bases, with 19 bases between them. The CDR3 totals 15 residues. The CDR3 bases are TGTGCCAGCAGCGAGAACTTGGGACGTGGCCACGAGCAGTACTTC. Protein sequence: CASSENLGRGHEQYF.

This rearrangement joins TRBV13 to TRBJ1-2; D possibly corresponds to TRBD1 (6 bases). V lost 6 bases and J 2 bases, leaving 13 bases between the germline ends. Germline CDR1 and CDR2: PRHDT and FYEKMQ (reference sequence). This CDR3 has 14 residues. This CDR3 is CASRIKGGNYGYTF. CDR3 nucleotide sequence: TGTGCCAGCAGGATAAAGGGGGGGAACTATGGCTACACCTTC.

The chain has TRBV5-4 and TRBJ2-2; possible D gene TRBD1, 6 bases. Trimming took off 2 bases at V and 2 bases at J, with 13 bases between the two ends. CDR3 size: 16 residues. Germline V lookup: CDR1 SGHNT, CDR2 YYREEE (reference sequence). The DNA of the CDR3 is TGTGCCAGCAGCTTCTTCAGGGGTAGCAACACCGGGGAGCTGTTTTTT. This gives the protein CASSFFRGSNTGELFF.

The table lists this clonotype with a few counts. The chain couples TRBV20-1 to TRBJ2-3, with D perhaps TRBD1 (6 bases). This CDR3 contains 14 residues. The germline V gene encodes CDR1 DFQATT and CDR2 SNEGSKA (reference sequence). Between the trimmed V and J ends, which lost 2 bases and 3 bases, there was a span of 12 bases. CDR3 region: CSARPKDRTDTQYF. CDR3 in DNA: TGCAGTGCTAGACCGAAAGACAGGACAGATACGCAGTATTTT.

In this sample, this clonotype turned up a few times. The chain employs TRBV20-1 and TRBJ2-1; the D gene is possibly TRBD2 (6 bases). Germline V lookup: CDR1 DFQATT, CDR2 SNEGSKA (reference sequence). The CDR3 length is 14 residues. V lost 3 bases to trimming and J lost 3 bases, with 12 bases between them. The CDR3 sequence: CSASGAGGYNEQFF. Written as DNA, the CDR3 is TGCAGTGCTAGCGGGGCCGGGGGCTACAATGAGCAGTTCTTC.

This clonotype was counted a few times. The V call is TRBV29-1, the J call TRBJ2-1; 9 nucleotides align to TRBD2. The trim removed 2 bases at V and 0 bases at J, leaving 2 bases unmatched. The CDR3 loop spans 15 amino acids. CDR1 and CDR2 (germline): SQVTM, ANQGSEA. This CDR3 is CSVELAGPSYNEQFF. The CDR3 DNA reads TGCAGCGTTGAACTAGCGGGGCCCTCCTACAATGAGCAGTTCTTC.

Ten or more counts support this clonotype. This chain connects TRBV20-1 to TRBJ2-5; D is unclear. The CDR3 is made up of 15 amino acids. Trimming pared 2 bases from V and 0 bases from J, leaving 13 bases between. Germline V CDR1 and CDR2: DFQATT, SNEGSKA (reference sequence). Written as DNA, the CDR3 is TGCAGTGCTAGACCTCCCGCCAGGCACCAAGAGACCCAGTACTTC. This translates into CSARPPARHQETQYF.

The chain joins TRBV6-6 to TRBJ2-1; TRBD2 aligns across 7 bases. The germline V gene encodes CDR1 MNHNY and CDR2 SVGAGI (reference sequence). V trimming: 10 bases; J trimming: 6 bases; junction bases outside the gene matches: 9. The length of the CDR3 is 13 residues. CDR3: CAMSGGAGNEQFF. The CDR3, as DNA: TGTGCCATGTCGGGGGGAGCAGGCAATGAGCAGTTCTTC.

This clonotype showed up just a few times. The genes are TRBV12-3 or TRBV12-4 and TRBJ2-3, with D hard to call. Trimming shortened V by 7 bases and J by 5 bases, and 13 bases separated the two germline ends. The CDR3 is 13 amino acids. CDR3 loop: CASKVYAEDTQYF. The DNA for the CDR3 is TGTGCCAGCAAGGTATACGCCGAAGATACGCAGTATTTT.

This sequence joins TRBV12-3 or TRBV12-4 and TRBJ1-4; tentatively, D is TRBD1 (5 bases). V shed 5 bases and J shed 4 bases, with 11 bases lying between them. The CDR3 has 14 residues. CDR3 nucleotides: TGTGCCAGCAGTCTCCGGGGGAATAATGAAAAACTGTTTTTT. Protein product: CASSLRGNNEKLFF.

The chain carries TRBV12-3 or TRBV12-4 and TRBJ1-1; D call uncertain. This CDR3 region has 16 residues. The V gene lost 7 bases and the J gene lost 10 bases, with 28 bases spanning the gap. This CDR3 is CASTEGERTSRGGAFF. Here the CDR3 DNA reads TGTGCCAGCACCGAAGGCGAAAGGACCTCTCGAGGCGGAGCTTTCTTT.

This clonotype came up a few times. This sequence joins TRBV28 and TRBJ2-7; 11 nucleotides match TRBD2. The CDR3 loop spans 16 amino acids. Germline-derived CDR1 and CDR2 are MDHEN and SYDVKM. V shed 6 bases and J 2 bases; nucleotides not matched to a gene: 9. This CDR3 is CASRESGLAVPYEQYF. Here the CDR3 DNA reads TGTGCCAGCAGGGAATCGGGACTAGCGGTTCCCTACGAGCAGTACTTC.

The chain recombines TRBV6-2 or TRBV6-3 with TRBJ2-7; TRBD1 aligns across 8 bases. Germline CDR1 MNHEY, CDR2 SVGEGT. CDR3 size: 16 residues. Germline trimming cut 8 bases from V and 2 bases from J; bases unmatched to any gene: 14. CDR3 sequence (DNA): TGTGCCAGCCTCAAACGGTTCGGGACAGGAGCCTACGAGCAGTACTTC. Encoded protein: CASLKRFGTGAYEQYF.

This clonotype has only a few counts. The gene calls are TRBV4-3 and TRBJ2-7, with 11 bases fitting TRBD2. There are 15 residues in the CDR3. Germline V gene data show CDR1 as LGHNA and CDR2 as YSLEER. Unmatched junction bases numbered 4, after V lost 0 bases and J lost 6 bases. CDR3 region: CASSQELAGALEQYF. CDR3 sequence (DNA): TGCGCCAGCAGCCAAGAACTAGCGGGAGCTCTCGAGCAGTACTTC.

J is TRBJ2-3 and V is TRBV7-9; D may be TRBD2 (6 bases). CDR1 is SEHNR and CDR2 is FQNEAQ in the germline V gene (reference sequence). V was trimmed by 0 bases and J by 6 bases, leaving 10 bases between them. CDR3 size: 14 residues. The CDR3, as DNA: TGTGCCAGCAGCTTAGCGGAGCGGGCGGATACGCAGTATTTT. This gives the protein CASSLAERADTQYF. The variable domain in full, with the rest retrieved from reference TRBV7-9 and TRBJ2-3, is DTGVSQNPRHKITKRGQNVTFRCDPISEHNRLYWYRQTLGQGPEFLTYFQNEAQLEKSRLLSDRFSAERPKGSFSTLEIQRTEQGDSAMYLCASSLAERADTQYFGPGTRLTVL.

This clonotype was seen once. The rearrangement links TRBV7-2 to TRBJ2-3; 9 bases are shared with TRBD2. The V gene end was trimmed by 1 base and the J gene end by 3 bases; junction bases not matched to a gene: 5. This CDR3 has 16 residues. The germline gives CDR1 SGHTA, CDR2 FQGNSA. DNA for the CDR3: TGTGCCAGCAGCTTAGATCCTAGCGGGGTGACAGATACGCAGTATTTT. This translates into CASSLDPSGVTDTQYF. Variable domain in full (rest from reference TRBV7-2 and TRBJ2-3): GAGVSQSPSNKVTEKGKDVELRCDPISGHTALYWYRQSLGQGLEFLIYFQGNSAPDKSGLPSDRFSAERTGGSVSTLTIQRTQQEDSAVYLCASSLDPSGVTDTQYFGPGTRLTVL.

In this sample, this clonotype turned up many times. This chain uses TRBV29-1 with TRBJ2-7, with a weak D call TRBD1 (5 bases). Germline lookup yields CDR1 SQVTM and CDR2 ANQGSEA. The V and J ends lost 6 bases and 3 bases respectively, with 15 bases between them. The CDR3 spans 13 residues. CDR3 DNA: TGCAGCGTCAGGGCATACGATTACTACGAGCAGTACTTC. Protein: CSVRAYDYYEQYF.

This sequence joins TRBV4-2 and TRBJ1-2; no clear D gene. Germline V gives CDR1 LGHNA, CDR2 YNFKEQ. Trimming removed 1 base at V and 7 bases at J, with 10 bases between. This CDR3 is 13 amino acids long. The CDR3 loop reads CASSQGPSGGYTF. In DNA form, the CDR3 reads TGTGCCAGCAGCCAAGGACCATCCGGTGGCTACACCTTC.

This clonotype was observed a few times. The V call is TRBV7-3, the J call TRBJ2-1; possibly TRBD2 for D (5 bases). CDR1 SGHTA and CDR2 FQGTGA come from the germline V gene. V lost 5 bases and J lost 6, with 14 bases in between. The length of the CDR3 is 14 residues. The CDR3 loop is CASSPGATSNEQFF. The CDR3 coding sequence is TGTGCCAGCAGCCCCGGAGCCACTAGCAATGAGCAGTTCTTC.

This clonotype turned up a few times. V and J are TRBV27 and TRBJ1-5; D ambiguous. In germline, CDR1 is MNHEY, CDR2 SMNVEV (reference sequence). This CDR3 contains 13 residues. Trimming left V 2 bases short and J 6 bases short, with 8 bases between. CDR3 bases: TGTGCCAGCAGTTTAGGAGGGCTTCAGCCCCAGCATTTT. Encoded protein: CASSLGGLQPQHF.

This clonotype is termed medium-sized. The gene calls are TRBV29-1 and TRBJ2-1, with 11 bases lining up with TRBD2. The CDR3 consists of 12 residues. Germline V gives CDR1 SQVTM, CDR2 ANQGSEA. Unmatched junction bases numbered 1, after V lost 6 bases and J lost 6 bases. The CDR3 sequence is CSVTSGSNEQFF. CDR3 sequence (DNA): TGCAGCGTCACTAGCGGGAGCAATGAGCAGTTCTTC.